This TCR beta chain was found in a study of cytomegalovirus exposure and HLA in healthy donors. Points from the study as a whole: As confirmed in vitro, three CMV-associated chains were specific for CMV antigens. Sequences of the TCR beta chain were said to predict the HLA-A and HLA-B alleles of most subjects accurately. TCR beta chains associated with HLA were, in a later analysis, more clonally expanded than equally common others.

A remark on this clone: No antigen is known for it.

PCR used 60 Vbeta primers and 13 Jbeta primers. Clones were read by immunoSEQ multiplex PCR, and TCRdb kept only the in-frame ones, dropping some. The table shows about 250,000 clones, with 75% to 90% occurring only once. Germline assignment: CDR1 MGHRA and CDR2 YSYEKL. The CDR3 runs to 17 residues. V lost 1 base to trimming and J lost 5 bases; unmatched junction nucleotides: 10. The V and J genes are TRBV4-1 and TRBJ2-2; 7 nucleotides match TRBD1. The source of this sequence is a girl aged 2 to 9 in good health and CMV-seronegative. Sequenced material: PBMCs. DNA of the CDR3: TGCGCCAGCAGCCAAGCCCCGGTGGGACAGAGTACCGGGGAGCTGTTTTTT. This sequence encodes CASSQAPVGQSTGELFF.